These 11 T cell receptor beta chains were sequenced from one sample in a study of T cell changes during pregnancy in multiple sclerosis. TCRdb's copy holds only in-frame clones and misses some; the assay was immunoSEQ multiplex PCR. The profile covers about 40,000 clones, with approximately 90% appearing a single time and 0.56% taken by the ten largest. The sample was CD4+ T cells from peripheral blood mononuclear cells, taken before pregnancy. These receptors were taken from a female donor with multiple sclerosis, enrolled in a pregnancy study.

The chain links TRBV29-1 to TRBJ1-1; 7 bases are a match to TRBD1. Germline V gene data show CDR1 as SQVTM and CDR2 as ANQGSEA. The CDR3 extends over 12 amino acids. The V gene end was trimmed by 6 bases and the J gene end by 10 bases; junction bases not matched to a gene: 11. CDR3 loop: CSVVKQGSGAFF. The CDR3 DNA sequence: TGCAGCGTCGTTAAACAGGGGTCAGGAGCTTTCTTT.

The V and J genes are TRBV5-1 and TRBJ2-3; no clear D. The CDR3 spans 15 residues. Germline V gene lookup returns CDR1 SGHRS and CDR2 YFSETQ. V lost 2 bases to trimming and J lost 1 base, with 11 bases between them. CDR3 residues: CASSLENPRTDTQYF. The CDR3 coding sequence is TGCGCCAGCAGCTTAGAGAACCCTCGCACAGATACGCAGTATTTT.

The J gene is TRBJ1-6, the V gene TRBV7-2; 9 nucleotides align to TRBD1. Germline assignment: CDR1 SGHTA and CDR2 FQGNSA. J gave up 7 bases and V 2 bases, and 3 bases lay outside the gene matches. This CDR3 contains 15 residues. This CDR3 reads CASSLLGTGNSPLHF. In nucleotides, the CDR3 is TGTGCCAGCAGCTTACTTGGGACAGGGAATTCACCCCTCCACTTT. Drawing the rest from reference TRBV7-2 and TRBJ1-6, the complete variable domain is GAGVSQSPSNKVTEKGKDVELRCDPISGHTALYWYRQSLGQGLEFLIYFQGNSAPDKSGLPSDRFSAERTGGSVSTLTIQRTQQEDSAVYLCASSLLGTGNSPLHFGNGTRLTVT.

This clone has just a few counts. The chain couples TRBV15 to TRBJ2-7, with a weak D call TRBD1 (5 bases). The V and J ends lost 1 base and 4 bases respectively, with 8 bases between them. The CDR3 is 13 residues long. Germline lookup yields CDR1 LNHNV and CDR2 YYDKDF (reference sequence). This CDR3 is CATSRGQQYEQYF. The CDR3 region has the DNA TGTGCCACCAGCAGAGGACAGCAATACGAGCAGTACTTC.

This clone was recorded a few times. The rearrangement links TRBV18 to TRBJ1-6, with 8 bases lining up with TRBD1. CDR3 size: 16 residues. Germline V gene lookup returns CDR1 KGHSH and CDR2 LQKENI. V trimming: 2 bases; J trimming: 10 bases; junction bases outside the gene matches: 10. The CDR3: CASSPLPTGDGSPLHF. The CDR3 nucleotides read TGTGCCAGCTCACCATTACCGACAGGGGACGGCTCACCCCTCCACTTT.

A remark on this clone: Other DNA sequences from this sample encode an identical CDR3 as well. This sequence joins TRBV15 and TRBJ1-2; 10 bases are shared with TRBD1. From germline, CDR1 is LNHNV and CDR2 YYDKDF (reference sequence). V lost 1 base, J lost 8 bases, and 4 bases stayed unmatched. The CDR3 length is 14 residues. CDR3 nucleotides: TGTGCCACCAGCAGAGGAGACAGGGGGCACGGCTACACCTTC. Translated: CATSRGDRGHGYTF.

The chain couples TRBV4-1 to TRBJ2-3; TRBD2 aligns across 12 bases. Looked up from germline, CDR1 is MGHRA and CDR2 is YSYEKL. The trim removed 4 bases at V and 3 bases at J, leaving 14 bases unmatched. This CDR3 is 19 amino acids long. In DNA, the CDR3 is TGCGCCAGCAGCCCGGCCCTAGCGGGGGGGCTTCGTGGAACAGATACGCAGTATTTT. Translation gives CASSPALAGGLRGTDTQYF.

The chain uses TRBV18 and TRBJ2-5, with D perhaps matching TRBD1 (6 bases). Germline CDR1 and CDR2: KGHSH and LQKENI. This CDR3 is 14 amino acids long. V lost 6 bases and J 0 bases, leaving 11 bases between the germline ends. The CDR3 reads CASSRNRDQETQYF. In DNA, the CDR3 is TGTGCCAGCTCTCGCAACAGGGACCAAGAGACCCAGTACTTC.

The chain has TRBV23-1 and TRBJ2-5; perhaps TRBD1 as D (8 bases). TRBV23-1 is labeled an ORF, and its function is uncertain. CDR3 length: 14 amino acids. The ends were cut back, 2 bases at V and 11 bases at J, with 18 bases in the middle. This CDR3 reads CASSQNRGEGEQYF. DNA of the CDR3: TGCGCCAGCAGTCAAAACAGGGGGGAGGGGGAGCAGTACTTC.

This chain connects TRBV5-4 to TRBJ1-1; maybe TRBD1 (5 bases). The V end lost 0 bases, the J end lost 7 bases, and 13 bases lay between the germline ends. The CDR3 is 14 residues long. In germline, CDR1 is SGHNT, CDR2 YYREEE (reference sequence). CDR3: CASSLDEGAGEAFF. CDR3 in DNA: TGTGCCAGCAGCTTGGATGAAGGGGCTGGTGAAGCTTTCTTT.

This clone was detected only once. This chain joins TRBV19 and TRBJ1-1; 10 bases are shared with TRBD1. This CDR3 is built from 15 residues. The germline CDR1 and CDR2 sequences are LNHDA and SQIVND (reference sequence). The V gene end was trimmed by 8 bases and the J gene end by 1 base; junction bases not matched to a gene: 7. In nucleotides, the CDR3 is TGTGCCAGTTGGGACAGGGGTGCCACGAACACTGAAGCTTTCTTT. This sequence encodes CASWDRGATNTEAFF.